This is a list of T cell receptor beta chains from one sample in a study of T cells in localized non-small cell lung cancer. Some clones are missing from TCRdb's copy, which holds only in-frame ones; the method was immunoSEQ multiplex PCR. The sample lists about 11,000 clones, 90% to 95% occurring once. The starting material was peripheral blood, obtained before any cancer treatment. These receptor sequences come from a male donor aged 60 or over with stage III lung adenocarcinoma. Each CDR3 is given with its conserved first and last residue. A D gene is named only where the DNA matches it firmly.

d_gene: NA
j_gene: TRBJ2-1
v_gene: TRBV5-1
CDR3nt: TGCGCCAGCAGCTTGTGGACGTCCAGCTCCTACAATGAGCAGTTCTTC
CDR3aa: CASSLWTSSSYNEQFF

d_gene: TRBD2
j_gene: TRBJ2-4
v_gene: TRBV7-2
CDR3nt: TGTGCCAGCAGCCTTAGCGGGATAGGAGCCAAAAACATTCAGTACTTC
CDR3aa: CASSLSGIGAKNIQYF

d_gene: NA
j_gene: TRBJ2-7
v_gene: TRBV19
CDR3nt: TGTGCCAGTAGTATAGCTGGGGGGAGCTACGAGCAGTACTTC
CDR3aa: CASSIAGGSYEQYF

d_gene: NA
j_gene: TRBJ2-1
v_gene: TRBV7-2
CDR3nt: TGTGCCAGCAGCTTAGTACCGCGAGGGGAGCAGTTCTTC
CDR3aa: CASSLVPRGEQFF

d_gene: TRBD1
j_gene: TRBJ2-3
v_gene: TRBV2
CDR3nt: TGTGCCAGCAAAGGGACAGGGGTTGGGGAGCATACGCAGTATTTT
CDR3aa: CASKGTGVGEHTQYF

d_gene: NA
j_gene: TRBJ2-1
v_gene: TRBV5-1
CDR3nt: TGCGCCAGCAGCTTGGCCATTTCGGGGGCCCTCAATGAGCAGTTCTTC
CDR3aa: CASSLAISGALNEQFF

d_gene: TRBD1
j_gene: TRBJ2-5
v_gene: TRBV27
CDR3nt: TGTGCCAGCAGTTACCGGGACAGAACACAAGAGACCCAGTACTTC
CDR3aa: CASSYRDRTQETQYF

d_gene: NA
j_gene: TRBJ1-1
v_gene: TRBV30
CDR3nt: TGTGCTGGGAGCCTGAGGAACACTGAAGCTTTCTTT
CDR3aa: CAGSLRNTEAFF

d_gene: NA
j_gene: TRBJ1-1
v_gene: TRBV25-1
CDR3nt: TGTGCCAGCAGTGATGGGATTACAACTGAAGCTTTCTTT
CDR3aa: CASSDGITTEAFF

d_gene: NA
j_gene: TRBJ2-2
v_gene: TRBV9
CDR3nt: TGTGCCAGCAGCGTAGTATCCGGGGAGCTGTTTTTT
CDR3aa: CASSVVSGELFF